The 18 T cell receptor beta chains in this list originate from one sample, sequenced in a study of CD8 T cells in ankylosing spondylitis (dated by TCRdb to between 2016 and 2019). No antigens are known for them. The library came from 5' RACE. TCRdb records Illumina HiSeq 2500 as the sequencer. TCRdb took the public reads, trimmed them with fastp at Q25, ran MiXCR for clone calling and kept in-frame beta chains. Records with the same CDR3 protein are collapsed into one entry carrying the most frequent genes and DNA. The sample records 300,000 to 400,000 distinct CDR3 sequences, around 24% of which are singletons. About 15% of the sample lies in the top ten. What the research found in general, with its limitations: Blood from ankylosing spondylitis patients appeared to be characterized by a TCR beta motif composed of several highly homologous amino acid variants.

What was sequenced was blood, either unsorted or a sorted T cell fraction (not recorded which). These receptors were collected from a male donor with ankylosing spondylitis.

This chain links TRBV5-1 with TRBJ2-7; TRBD1 matches at 7 bases. The CDR3 runs to 14 residues. Germline loops: CDR1 SGHRS, CDR2 YFSETQ. V lost 5 bases to trimming and J lost 0 bases; unmatched junction nucleotides: 5. The CDR3 sequence is CASRGQPSSYEQYF. CDR3 DNA: TGCGCCAGCAGGGGACAGCCGAGCTCCTACGAGCAGTACTTC. The full variable domain, its missing parts supplied by reference TRBV5-1 and TRBJ2-7, is KAGVTQTPRYLIKTRGQQVTLSCSPISGHRSVSWYQQTPGQGLQFLFEYFSETQRNKGNFPGRFSGRQFSNSRSEMNVSTLELGDSALYLCASRGQPSSYEQYFGPGTRLTVT.

This chain joins TRBV7-8 and TRBJ2-7, with 7 bases that match TRBD2. Unmatched junction bases numbered 1, after V lost 2 bases and J lost 0 bases. This CDR3 spans 14 amino acids. Germline values: CDR1 SGHVS, CDR2 FQNEAQ. The CDR3 DNA is TGTGCCAGCAGCTTAAGGGACTACTCCTACGAGCAGTACTTC. It translates to CASSLRDYSYEQYF. Drawing the rest from reference TRBV7-8 and TRBJ2-7, the complete variable domain is GAGVSQSPRYKVAKRGQDVALRCDPISGHVSLFWYQQALGQGPEFLTYFQNEAQLDKSGLPSDRFFAERPEGSVSTLKIQRTQQEDSAVYLCASSLRDYSYEQYFGPGTRLTVT.

This clonotype has only a few counts. This chain uses TRBV4-1 with TRBJ2-7; TRBD2 might be the D (5 bases). The CDR3 runs to 15 residues. From germline, CDR1 is MGHRA and CDR2 YSYEKL. Trimming cost V 7 bases and J 0 bases, with 16 bases left between them. As DNA, the CDR3 is TGCGCCAGCAACGCGGGCGCGGCAAGCTCCTACGAGCAGTACTTC. As protein: CASNAGAASSYEQYF.

The genes are TRBV20-1 and TRBJ2-7; unclear D gene. CDR1 and CDR2 (germline): DFQATT, SNEGSKA (reference sequence). Trimming removed 3 bases from V and 3 bases from J, with 9 bases in between. This CDR3 comprises 12 residues. The CDR3 spells CSASHTYYEQYF. CDR3 DNA sequence: TGCAGTGCTAGCCACACCTACTACGAGCAGTACTTC.

This rearrangement joins TRBV11-2 to TRBJ1-5; 7 bases map to TRBD1. There are 15 residues in the CDR3. The germline V gene has CDR1 SGHAT and CDR2 FQNNGV. V was clipped by 3 bases and J by 5 bases; unmatched bases: 7. The CDR3 region is CASSLTGLRDQPQHF. The CDR3 region has the DNA TGTGCCAGCAGCTTGACAGGGTTGAGGGATCAGCCCCAGCATTTT. Based on the CDR3 plus reference TRBV11-2 and TRBJ1-5, the full variable domain is EAGVAQSPRYKIIEKRQSVAFWCNPISGHATLYWYQQILGQGPKLLIQFQNNGVVDDSQLPKDRFSAERLKGVDSTLKIQPAKLEDSAVYLCASSLTGLRDQPQHFGDGTRLSIL.

This chain links TRBV9 with TRBJ2-7; D possibly corresponds to TRBD1 (6 bases). Germline assignment: CDR1 SGDLS and CDR2 YYNGEE. This CDR3 has 15 amino acids. The V gene lost 3 bases and the J gene lost 0 bases, with 13 bases spanning the gap. The CDR3 DNA is TGTGCCAGCAGCGCCGGGACAAATCCCTCCTACGAGCAGTACTTC. Amino acids: CASSAGTNPSYEQYF.

This sequence joins TRBV18 and TRBJ2-7; 9 bases fit TRBD1. CDR1 KGHSH and CDR2 LQKENI come from the germline V gene. The CDR3 has 15 residues. J gave up 0 bases and V 2 bases, and 2 bases lay outside the gene matches. Here the CDR3 reads CASSPSGQGSYEQYF. The CDR3 DNA sequence: TGTGCCAGCTCACCATCGGGACAGGGCTCCTACGAGCAGTACTTC.

V is TRBV29-1 and J is TRBJ2-1, with a weak D call TRBD2 (7 bases). Germline assignment: CDR1 SQVTM and CDR2 ANQGSEA. Trimming cost V 7 bases and J 9 bases, with 16 bases left between them. The CDR3 contains 12 residues. CDR3 loop: CSGRGVGAEQFF. The CDR3 DNA is TGCAGCGGTCGGGGGGTGGGGGCTGAGCAGTTCTTC.

This clonotype was seen ten or more times. This chain links TRBV29-1 with TRBJ1-1, with a tentative D call TRBD1 (5 bases). The CDR3 has 13 residues. V lost 1 base and J 3 bases, leaving 9 bases between the germline ends. From germline, CDR1 is SQVTM and CDR2 ANQGSEA. CDR3 nucleotide sequence: TGCAGCGTTGAAGGTGCGGGGGACACTGAAGCTTTCTTT. Protein sequence: CSVEGAGDTEAFF.

This clonotype was picked up a small number of times. The chain recombines TRBV27 with TRBJ1-3; 7 positions agree with TRBD1. Germline V gene data show CDR1 as MNHEY and CDR2 as SMNVEV (reference sequence). CDR3 length: 15 amino acids. The V segment lost 6 bases and the J segment 7 bases; nucleotides outside the gene matches: 12. The CDR3 sequence: CASRGRQGAFNTIYF. The DNA for the CDR3 is TGTGCCAGCAGAGGACGACAGGGCGCTTTTAACACCATATATTTT.

A remark on this clonotype: Germline and junction disagree at one end, which may indicate a read error. The chain joins TRBV2 to TRBJ2-1; D uncertain. The CDR3 runs to 15 residues. Looked up from germline, CDR1 is SNHLY and CDR2 is FYNNEI. CDR3 loop: CASSEDKQVYNEQFF. The DNA of the CDR3 is TGTGCCAGCAGTGAAGATAAGCAGGTCTACAACGAGCAGTTCTTC.

This clonotype was found a few times. The rearrangement uses TRBV6-1 and TRBJ1-1; perhaps TRBD1 as D (6 bases). The CDR3 spans 14 residues. The germline V gene encodes CDR1 MNHNS and CDR2 SASEGT. V dropped 8 bases and J dropped 3 bases, with 16 bases sitting between them. DNA of the CDR3: TGTGCCAGCGTACCACAGGGAGAATACACTGAAGCTTTCTTT. Translating it yields CASVPQGEYTEAFF.

This clonotype showed up just a few times. The V call is TRBV3-1, the J call TRBJ1-2; D is unresolved. Germline lookup yields CDR1 LGHDT and CDR2 YNNKEL (reference sequence). The CDR3 is 14 residues long. Trimming removed 2 bases from V and 5 bases from J, with 12 bases in between. CDR3 bases: TGTGCCAGCAGCCAAACCCCCCTAGGGTATGGCTACACCTTC. It codes for CASSQTPLGYGYTF.

This clonotype was picked up many times. This rearrangement joins TRBV29-1 to TRBJ2-3; D is possibly TRBD1 or TRBD2 (5 bases each). This CDR3 region has 12 residues. V was shortened by 7 bases and J by 4 bases, with 12 bases between the two germline ends. Germline V CDR1 and CDR2: SQVTM, ANQGSEA. The CDR3 nucleotides read TGCAGCGCTCGGGACGGGGCAGATACGCAGTATTTT. Translation gives CSARDGADTQYF.

The table lists this clonotype with a few counts. The chain links TRBV29-1 to TRBJ1-1; 7 nucleotides line up with TRBD1. The ends lost 6 bases at V and 10 bases at J; junction bases unmatched: 11. The CDR3 sequence is 12 residues long. CDR1 and CDR2 from the germline V gene are SQVTM and ANQGSEA. The CDR3 sequence: CSVKTGRSVAFF. CDR3 DNA: TGCAGCGTGAAGACAGGGAGAAGTGTAGCTTTCTTT.

A few counts support this clonotype. The rearrangement joins TRBV5-1 to TRBJ2-1; 10 bases fit TRBD2. CDR1 is SGHRS and CDR2 is YFSETQ in the germline V gene. CDR3 length equals 16 residues. After removal of 0 bases from V and 6 bases from J, the junction contained 6 bases not matched to a gene. In nucleotides, the CDR3 is TGCGCCAGCAGCTTGGTTAGCCTAGCGGGAGTCAATGAGCAGTTCTTC. This codes for CASSLVSLAGVNEQFF.

The chain is built from TRBV5-6 and TRBJ2-6; tentative D call: TRBD1 (5 bases). Per the germline V gene, CDR1 is SGHDT and CDR2 is YYEEEE. The V gene lost 2 bases and the J gene lost 0 bases, with 9 bases spanning the gap. This CDR3 is built from 16 residues. CDR3 DNA: TGTGCCAGCAGCTTTACAGGAGACTCTGGGGCCAACGTCCTGACTTTC. Encoded protein: CASSFTGDSGANVLTF.

The chain recombines TRBV21-1 with TRBJ2-7; TRBD2 is the table's D call and was not checked against the DNA. TRBV21-1 is classified as a pseudogene. The CDR3 spans 18 residues. CDR3 protein: CASSKVGFSREKDHEQYF. The CDR3 DNA reads TGTGCCAGCAGCAAAGTGGGGTTCTCGCGGGAGAAGGACCACGAGCAGTACTTC.